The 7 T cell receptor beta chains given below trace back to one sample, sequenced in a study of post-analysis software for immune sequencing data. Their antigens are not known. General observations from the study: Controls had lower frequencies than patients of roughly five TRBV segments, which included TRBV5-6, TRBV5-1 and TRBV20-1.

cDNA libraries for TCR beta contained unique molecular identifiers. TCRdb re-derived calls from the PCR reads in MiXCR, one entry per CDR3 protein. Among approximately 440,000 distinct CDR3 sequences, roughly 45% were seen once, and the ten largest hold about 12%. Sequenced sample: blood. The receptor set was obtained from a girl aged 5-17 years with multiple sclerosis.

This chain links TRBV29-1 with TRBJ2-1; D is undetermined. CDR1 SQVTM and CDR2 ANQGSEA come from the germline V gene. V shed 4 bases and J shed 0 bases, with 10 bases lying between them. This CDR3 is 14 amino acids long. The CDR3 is CSVVVEDSYNEQFF. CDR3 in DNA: TGCAGCGTTGTTGTTGAGGACTCCTACAATGAGCAGTTCTTC.

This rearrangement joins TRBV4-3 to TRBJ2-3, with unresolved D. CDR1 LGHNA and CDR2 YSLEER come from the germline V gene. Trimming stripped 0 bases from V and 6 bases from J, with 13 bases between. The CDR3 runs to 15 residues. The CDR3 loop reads CASSQDPGISDTQYF. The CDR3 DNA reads TGCGCCAGCAGCCAAGACCCCGGAATTTCCGATACGCAGTATTTT.

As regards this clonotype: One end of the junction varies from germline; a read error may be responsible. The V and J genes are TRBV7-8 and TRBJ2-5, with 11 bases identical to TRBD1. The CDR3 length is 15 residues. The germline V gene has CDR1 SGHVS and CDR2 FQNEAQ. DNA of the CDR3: TGTGCCAACAGCTCGATGGGACAGGGGGGAAGTGAGCAGTACTTC. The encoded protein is CANSSMGQGGSEQYF.

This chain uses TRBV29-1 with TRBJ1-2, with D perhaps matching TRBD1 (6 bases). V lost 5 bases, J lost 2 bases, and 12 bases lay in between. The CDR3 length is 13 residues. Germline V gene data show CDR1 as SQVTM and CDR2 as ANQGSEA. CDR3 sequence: CSVRTGTNYGYTF. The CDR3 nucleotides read TGCAGCGTTCGCACAGGGACGAACTATGGCTACACCTTC.

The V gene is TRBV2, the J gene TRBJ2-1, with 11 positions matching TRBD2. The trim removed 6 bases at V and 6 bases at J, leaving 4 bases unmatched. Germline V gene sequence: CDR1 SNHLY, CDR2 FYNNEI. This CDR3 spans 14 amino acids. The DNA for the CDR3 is TGTGCCAGCAGGGGAGGACTAGCGGGCAATGAGCAGTTCTTC. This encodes CASRGGLAGNEQFF.

The chain's CDR3 is CASSQDRLEDEQFF. The CDR3 DNA is TGTGCCAGCAGCCAAGATCGGCTAGAGGATGAGCAGTTCTTC. The chain recombines TRBV14 with TRBJ2-1; D is unclear. V dropped 0 bases and J dropped 8 bases, with 11 bases sitting between them. CDR1 and CDR2 from the germline V gene are SGHDN and FVKESK. This CDR3 has 14 residues.

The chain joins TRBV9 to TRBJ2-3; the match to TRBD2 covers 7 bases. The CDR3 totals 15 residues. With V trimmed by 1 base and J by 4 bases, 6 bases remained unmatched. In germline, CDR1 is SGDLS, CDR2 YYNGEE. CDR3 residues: CASSVFSGTSDTQYF. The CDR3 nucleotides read TGTGCCAGCAGCGTATTCAGCGGGACCTCAGATACGCAGTATTTT.